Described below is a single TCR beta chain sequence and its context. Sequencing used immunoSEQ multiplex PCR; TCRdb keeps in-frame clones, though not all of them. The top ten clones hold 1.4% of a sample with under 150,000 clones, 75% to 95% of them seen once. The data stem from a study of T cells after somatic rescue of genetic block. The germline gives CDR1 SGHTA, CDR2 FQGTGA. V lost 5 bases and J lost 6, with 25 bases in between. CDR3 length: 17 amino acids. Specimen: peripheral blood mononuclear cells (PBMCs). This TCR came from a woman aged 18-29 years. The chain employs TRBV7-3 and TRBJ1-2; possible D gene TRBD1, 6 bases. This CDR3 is CASSPKRGGQGVDGYTF. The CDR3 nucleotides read TGTGCCAGCAGCCCCAAGAGGGGGGGCCAGGGAGTAGATGGCTACACCTTC.